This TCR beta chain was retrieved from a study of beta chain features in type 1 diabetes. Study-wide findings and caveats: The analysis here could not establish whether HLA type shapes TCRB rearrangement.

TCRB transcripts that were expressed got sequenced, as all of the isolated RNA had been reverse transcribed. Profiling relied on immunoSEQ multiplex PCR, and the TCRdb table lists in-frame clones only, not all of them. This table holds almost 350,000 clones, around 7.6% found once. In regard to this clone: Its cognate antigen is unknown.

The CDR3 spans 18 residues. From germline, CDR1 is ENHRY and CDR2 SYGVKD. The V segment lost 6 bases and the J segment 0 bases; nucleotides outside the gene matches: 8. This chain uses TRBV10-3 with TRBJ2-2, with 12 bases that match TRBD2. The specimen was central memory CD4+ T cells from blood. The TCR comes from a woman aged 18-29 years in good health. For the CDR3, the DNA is TGTGCCATCAGATCCGGGACTAGCGGGTCCTCGAACACCGGGGAGCTGTTTTTT. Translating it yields CAIRSGTSGSSNTGELFF.